These T cell receptor beta chains were read from a single sample in a study of molecular identifiers for immune sequencing clone quantification. TCRdb recomputed calls from the PCR reads with MiXCR, one row per CDR3 protein. The table lists approximately 550,000 distinct CDR3 sequences, around a fifth of them singletons. Sequencing used naive CD8+ T cells from blood, with Jurkat cell RNA spiked in. All receptors derive from a human donor in good health. Some libraries in this study had Jurkat cell RNA spiked in. Each CDR3 is given with its conserved first and last residue. Each record gives: J gene, D gene, V gene, clone size, CDR3 DNA, CDR3 protein. D genes are given only for firm matches. Some rows mark clone size as missing; the rest say once, few, many or name a class of expanded clone.

TRBJ2-1,TRBD1,TRBV12-3/TRBV12-4,.,TGTGCCAGCAGACCCGGGACAGGGGGGTGGAATGAGCAGTTCTTC,CASRPGTGGWNEQFF
TRBJ2-7,.,TRBV14,.,TGTGCCAGCAGCCTGTTAGCGAGCTACGAGCAGTACTTC,CASSLLASYEQYF
TRBJ2-7,.,TRBV5-1,.,TGCGCCAGCAGCCTTGACGGGAACTACGAGCAGTACTTC,CASSLDGNYEQYF
TRBJ2-1,.,TRBV6-6,.,TGTGCCAGCAGCCCCTTTTGGGTAAGCTCCTACAATGAGCAGTTCTTC,CASSPFWVSSYNEQFF
TRBJ2-3,.,TRBV11-2,.,TGTGCCAGCAGCCCTAACCAACGACAGCCTAGCACAGATACGCAGTATTTT,CASSPNQRQPSTDTQYF
TRBJ2-3,.,TRBV12-3/TRBV12-4,few,TGTGCCAGCAGTTTAGGTATTGCCGCAGATACGCAGTATTTT,CASSLGIAADTQYF
TRBJ2-5,.,TRBV12-3/TRBV12-4,.,TGTGCCAGCAGTTTTCTTGTCAGTACAATAAAAGAGACCCAGTACTTC,CASSFLVSTIKETQYF
TRBJ2-1,.,TRBV28,.,TGTGCCAGCAGGGACAGATGGGACCCGTACAATGAGCAGTTCTTC,CASRDRWDPYNEQFF
TRBJ2-7,TRBD2,TRBV20-1,many,TGCAGTGCCACGTCTAGCGGGGGGACCACCTACGAGCAGTACTTC,CSATSSGGTTYEQYF
TRBJ2-3,.,TRBV3-1,many,TGTGCCAGCAGCCAAGAGCCAACAGGGAGGCTCACAGATACGCAGTATTTT,CASSQEPTGRLTDTQYF
TRBJ2-3,TRBD1,TRBV28,few,TGTGCCAGCAGCCTTCAGGGGGCGCTTGCAGATACGCAGTATTTT,CASSLQGALADTQYF
TRBJ1-6,TRBD1,TRBV28,.,TGTGCCGGCAGTCCCCGACAGGGGAAATCTCCCCTCCACTTT,CAGSPRQGKSPLHF
TRBJ2-7,.,TRBV19,once,TGTGCCAGTAAGGATCCAGGGGGGTACGAGCGGTACTTC,CASKDPGGYERYF
TRBJ2-3,TRBD2,TRBV20-1,many,TGCAGTGCTCGGACTAGCGCCTTCACAGATACGCAGTATTTT,CSARTSAFTDTQYF
TRBJ2-5,.,TRBV5-1,few,TGCGCCAGCAGGATAGGCCAAGAGACCCAGTACTTC,CASRIGQETQYF
TRBJ2-3,.,TRBV7-9,.,TGTGCCAGCAGCTCCCTGACGAGTTCAAATACGCAGTATTTT,CASSSLTSSNTQYF